The clone carrying this TCR beta chain showed up just a few times. Its specificity is not known. Unique molecular identifiers featured in how the TCRbeta library was prepared. Each CDR3 protein is one row after TCRdb ran MiXCR on the PCR reads. This sample yields approximately 800,000 distinct CDR3 sequences, of which approximately 15% are seen a single time; just under 5% belongs to the top ten. Germline CDR1 reads SGHTA; CDR2 reads FQGNSA. V was pared by 8 bases and J by 3 bases, with 10 bases of the junction left unmatched. This CDR3 region has 15 residues. The sample is drawn from a study of T-cell reconstitution after alpha-beta-depleted transplantation in children. Whole-study results and caveats: Two months or so post-transplant, alpha-beta T cells reportedly derived from several hundred expanded graft clones.

The rearrangement uses TRBV7-2 and TRBJ2-3; 8 bases map to TRBD2. The sequenced sample was PBMCs, mostly from graft donor cells, obtained 360 days after TCRalphabeta/CD19-depleted stem cell transplant. This clonotype originated in a male patient between 5 and 17 years old who had a stem cell transplant for acute lymphoblastic leukemia, so the T cells may come from the graft donor. CDR3 DNA sequence: TGTGCCAGCGACCCGGCAGCGGGAGCGACAGATACGCAGTATTTT. It translates to CASDPAAGATDTQYF.